Listed below are T cell receptor beta chains from one sample, sequenced in a study of a mutant IDH1 vaccine in newly diagnosed glioma. These receptors' targets are unknown. Repertoires were generated with immunoSEQ multiplex PCR, while TCRdb's copy carries only in-frame clones and drops some. The sample includes about 110,000 clones, roughly 88% of them seen just once. Here the sequenced sample was PBMCs, taken from a glioma patient whose treatment included an IDH1 peptide vaccine. These receptors all come from a woman in her fifties or sixties with glioma. Each CDR3 is given with its conserved first and last residue. The order of the fields is V gene, J gene, D gene, clone size, CDR3 protein. The D gene is left open where the match is weak. For some rows the clone size is stated as once, few or many, or as a class when expanded; others skip it.

TRBV6-1,TRBJ2-7,NA,NA,CASSVDIYEQYF
TRBV27,TRBJ2-7,TRBD2,once,CASSLPIPLAGESPRSYEQYF
TRBV14,TRBJ1-1,NA,NA,CASSQGRWTEAFF
TRBV30,TRBJ2-1,NA,NA,CAWSVRSGTEQFF
TRBV6-5,TRBJ2-2,NA,NA,CASSYAETGELFF
TRBV7-2,TRBJ2-3,NA,NA,CASSLAGAHWDTQYF
TRBV29-1,TRBJ1-1,NA,few,CSALVDLNTEAFF
TRBV9,TRBJ2-2,NA,NA,CASSVAGHYAGELFF
TRBV7-3,TRBJ2-1,TRBD2,once,CASSLHLSSGPGNEQFF
TRBV27,TRBJ2-7,TRBD2,NA,CASSLRGRGALSYEQYF
TRBV28,NA,TRBD1,NA,CASSLPTGYYEQYF
TRBV5-1,TRBJ1-6,NA,NA,CASSDRFGSPLHF
TRBV6-5,TRBJ1-1,NA,NA,CASSEAGNTEAFF
TRBV29-1,TRBJ2-5,TRBD2,NA,CSAILMVAGVVGETQYF
TRBV30,TRBJ2-7,NA,NA,CAWRTGQSYEQYF
TRBV7-9,TRBJ1-4,TRBD1,NA,CASSFGLQGNEKLFF